This T cell receptor (beta chain) was observed in a study of control samples from healthy donors and cancer patients. V gave up 0 bases and J gave up 5 bases, with 6 bases separating them. The CDR3 runs 13 residues. Germline V gene lookup returns CDR1 SGHRS and CDR2 YFSETQ. Libraries were prepared by immunoSEQ multiplex PCR; TCRdb keeps only in-frame clonotypes and omits some of them. The sample carries tens of thousands of clones, roughly nine tenths recorded once. There are a few counts of this clone. The gene calls are TRBV5-1 and TRBJ2-1; D not certain. The sequence derives from a man younger than 45 with colorectal cancer. Sequencing was performed on PBMCs. The CDR3 region has the DNA TGCGCCAGCAGCTTGGTAACAGACAATGAGCAGTTCTTC. Its translation: CASSLVTDNEQFF.